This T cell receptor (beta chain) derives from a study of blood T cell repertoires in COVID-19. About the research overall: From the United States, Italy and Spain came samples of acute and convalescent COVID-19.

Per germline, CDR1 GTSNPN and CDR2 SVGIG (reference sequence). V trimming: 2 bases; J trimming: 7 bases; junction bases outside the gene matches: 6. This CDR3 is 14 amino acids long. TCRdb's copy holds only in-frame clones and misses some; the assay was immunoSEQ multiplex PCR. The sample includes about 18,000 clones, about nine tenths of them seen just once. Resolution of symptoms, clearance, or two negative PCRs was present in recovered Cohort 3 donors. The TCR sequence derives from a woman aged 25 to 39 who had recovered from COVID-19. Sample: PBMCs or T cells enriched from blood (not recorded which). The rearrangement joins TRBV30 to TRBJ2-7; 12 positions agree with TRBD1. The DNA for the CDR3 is TGTGCCTGGAGTCCGGGACAGGGGGCAAGTGAGCAGTACTTC. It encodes CAWSPGQGASEQYF.